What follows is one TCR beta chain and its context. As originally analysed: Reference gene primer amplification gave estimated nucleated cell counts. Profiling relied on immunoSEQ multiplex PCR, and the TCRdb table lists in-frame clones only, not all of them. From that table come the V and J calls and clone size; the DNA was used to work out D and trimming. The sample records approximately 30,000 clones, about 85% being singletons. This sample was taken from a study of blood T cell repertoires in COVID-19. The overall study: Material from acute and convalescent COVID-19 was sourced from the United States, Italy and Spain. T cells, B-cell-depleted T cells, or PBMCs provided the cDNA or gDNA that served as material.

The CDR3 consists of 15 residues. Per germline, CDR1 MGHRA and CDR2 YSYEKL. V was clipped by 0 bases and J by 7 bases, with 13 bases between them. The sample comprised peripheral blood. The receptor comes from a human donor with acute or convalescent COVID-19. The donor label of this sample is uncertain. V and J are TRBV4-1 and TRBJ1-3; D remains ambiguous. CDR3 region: CASSQDPGITNTIYF. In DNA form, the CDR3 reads TGCGCCAGCAGCCAAGATCCAGGAATAACGAACACCATATATTTT.